This entry lists 19 T cell receptor beta chains sequenced from one sample in a study of T cells in Graves' hyperthyroidism and ophthalmopathy. Using RNA transcripts as the source, TCR beta CDR3 regions were amplified. Researchers ran a first-round RT-PCR on the TCR CDR3 using the HTBI primer set. TCRdb re-analysed the multiplex PCR reads in MiXCR, keeping a single row per CDR3 protein. The sample lists 300,000 to 400,000 distinct CDR3 sequences; approximately 17% were seen once. Sequenced material: blood. These receptor sequences come from a man aged 18-30 years with Graves' ophthalmopathy.

This clonotype was recorded at least ten times. The gene calls are TRBV14 and TRBJ2-7, with D tentatively TRBD1 or TRBD2 (5 bases each). Germline values: CDR1 SGHDN, CDR2 FVKESK. The CDR3 loop spans 16 amino acids. Trimming removed 5 bases at V and 0 bases at J, with 17 bases between. CDR3 amino acids: CASSAPGRDRSYEQYF. The CDR3 DNA is TGTGCCAGCAGCGCCCCCGGTCGGGACCGCTCCTACGAGCAGTACTTC.

This clonotype was found many times. This chain connects TRBV18 to TRBJ1-1; tentatively, D is TRBD1 (5 bases). The length of the CDR3 is 14 residues. CDR1 and CDR2 (germline): KGHSH, LQKENI. V lost 3 bases, J lost 1 base, and 9 bases lay in between. CDR3 in amino acids: CASSPRTQNTEAFF. CDR3 in DNA: TGTGCCAGCTCACCCCGGACACAGAACACTGAAGCTTTCTTT. The full variable domain, with the rest looked up from reference TRBV18 and TRBJ1-1, is NAGVMQNPRHLVRRRGQEARLRCSPMKGHSHVYWYRQLPEEGLKFMVYLQKENIIDESGMPKERFSAEFPKEGPSILRIQQVVRGDSAAYFCASSPRTQNTEAFFGQGTRLTVV.

The rearrangement links TRBV9 to TRBJ1-1; D gene uncertain. The V end was cut by 4 bases, the J end by 4 bases, with 11 bases between. The CDR3 runs to 13 residues. Germline CDR1 reads SGDLS; CDR2 reads YYNGEE. The CDR3 DNA is TGTGCCAGCAGCCCGGGTGGTACCACTGAAGCTTTCTTT. As protein: CASSPGGTTEAFF.

In the case of this clonotype: This may come from a read error, since a much larger clone is one base off. V gene TRBV6-1 combines with J gene TRBJ2-2; D may be TRBD1 or TRBD2 (5 bases each). The CDR3 sequence is 15 residues long. V shed 6 bases and J shed 1 base, with 12 bases lying between them. Germline CDR1 is MNHNS and CDR2 is SASEGT. CDR3 loop: CASRSGRVNTGELFF. The CDR3 DNA sequence: TGTGCCAGCAGGTCGGGACGTGTGAACACCGGGGAGCTGTTTTTT.

This clonotype was seen a handful of times. V is TRBV18 and J is TRBJ2-7, with D hard to call. V was clipped by 5 bases and J by 2 bases, with 10 bases between them. There are 13 residues in the CDR3. Germline V lookup: CDR1 KGHSH, CDR2 LQKENI. Here the CDR3 DNA reads TGTGCCAGCTCAAAAAAGGAACCCTACGAGCAGTACTTC. Translated: CASSKKEPYEQYF.

This clonotype was detected many times. This chain joins TRBV10-3 and TRBJ1-2, with D possibly matching TRBD1 (6 bases). CDR1 is ENHRY, CDR2 SYGVKD, per germline. The CDR3 is 16 residues long. V shed 2 bases and J shed 0 bases, with 13 bases lying between them. The CDR3 is CAISERRGVANYGYTF. The CDR3 nucleotides are TGTGCCATCAGTGAGAGAAGGGGGGTTGCTAACTATGGCTACACCTTC.

This clonotype was observed at least ten times. The chain combines TRBV7-9 with TRBJ2-3, with D possibly being TRBD2 (5 bases). The CDR3 is made up of 16 amino acids. Between the trimmed V and J ends, which lost 5 bases and 1 base, there was a span of 16 bases. Germline CDR1 is SEHNR and CDR2 is FQNEAQ (reference sequence). The CDR3 nucleotides read TGTGCCAGCAGCCCAGGAGGCCCGCTTGGCACAGATACGCAGTATTTT. It encodes CASSPGGPLGTDTQYF.

This clonotype appeared a few times. The chain links TRBV6-2 or TRBV6-3 to TRBJ1-1; D gene unclear. The CDR3 is 13 amino acids. V lost 3 bases and J lost 4, with 9 bases in between. Looked up from germline, CDR1 is MNHEY and CDR2 is SVGEGT. The CDR3 reads CASSYYRVTEAFF. The CDR3 DNA is TGTGCCAGCAGTTATTATAGGGTCACTGAAGCTTTCTTT.

This clonotype occurred a few times. This may be a read error: a much more frequent sequence differs by one nucleotide. V is TRBV28 and J is TRBJ1-1, with D uncertain. From germline, CDR1 is MDHEN and CDR2 SYDVKM. With 4 bases removed from V and 0 bases from J, the gap between germline ends came to 6 bases. CDR3 size: 13 residues. The CDR3 sequence: CASSYRLNTEAFF. The CDR3 nucleotides are TGTGCCAGCAGTTATCGCCTGAACACTGAAGCTTTCTTT. The full variable domain, completed using reference TRBV28 and TRBJ1-1, is DVKVTQSSRYLVKRTGEKVFLECVQDMDHENMFWYRQDPGLGLRLIYFSYDVKMKEKGDIPEGYSVSREKKERFSLILESASTNQTSMYLCASSYRLNTEAFFGQGTRLTVV.

This clonotype has only a few counts. The gene calls are TRBV19 and TRBJ2-2, with D maybe TRBD2 (6 bases). The germline CDR1 and CDR2 sequences are LNHDA and SQIVND (reference sequence). The CDR3 sequence is 18 residues long. V lost 4 bases and J 1 base, leaving 19 bases between the germline ends. The CDR3 loop is CASSTPPWGVVNTGELFF. The CDR3 region has the DNA TGTGCCAGTAGTACCCCCCCTTGGGGGGTGGTGAACACCGGGGAGCTGTTTTTT.

This clonotype has ten or more counts. The V gene is TRBV12-5, the J gene TRBJ1-2; D is possibly TRBD1 (5 bases). Deletions cut 5 bases from V and 2 bases from J, with 12 bases between. CDR3 length: 14 amino acids. Germline CDR1 and CDR2: LGHNT and FRNRAP. The CDR3 DNA reads as TGTGCTAGTGGTCCCGGGACCGAGAACTATGGCTACACCTTC. This gives the protein CASGPGTENYGYTF.

There are many counts of this clonotype. This chain's CDR3 is CASSLTGDQETQYF. For the CDR3, the DNA is TGTGCCAGCAGCCTGACAGGGGACCAAGAGACCCAGTACTTC. J is TRBJ2-5 and V is TRBV11-3, with 8 bases matching TRBD1. V lost 5 bases to trimming and J lost 0 bases; unmatched junction nucleotides: 2. CDR1 and CDR2 (germline): SGHNT, YENEEA. CDR3 length equals 14 residues.

CDR3 sequence: CASIPGTGGNTIYF. CDR3 DNA sequence: TGCGCCAGCATCCCCGGGACAGGGGGAAACACCATATATTTT. The V and J genes are TRBV10-2 and TRBJ1-3, with TRBD1 identical over 9 bases. There are 14 residues in the CDR3. The V gene's germline CDR1 is WSHSY and CDR2 SAAADI. The ends lost 7 bases at V and 4 bases at J; junction bases unmatched: 5.

The rearrangement joins TRBV5-1 to TRBJ1-1, with TRBD1 matching 8 bases. The germline gives CDR1 SGHRS, CDR2 YFSETQ. This CDR3 is built from 12 residues. Trimming cost V 5 bases and J 11 bases; bases outside gene matches: 8. In nucleotides, the CDR3 is TGCGCCAGCAGTGAGACAGGGGCTGGGGCTTTCTTT. The encoded protein is CASSETGAGAFF.

J is TRBJ1-6 and V is TRBV19; D call uncertain. The germline gives CDR1 LNHDA, CDR2 SQIVND (reference sequence). The CDR3 sequence is 13 residues long. V lost 5 bases and J lost 5, with 7 bases in between. The CDR3 sequence: CASSPPNNSPLHF. CDR3 nucleotides: TGTGCCAGTAGTCCACCCAATAATTCACCCCTCCACTTT.

With regard to this clonotype: A much larger clonotype is one base distant, so this may be a read error. V usage is TRBV12-3 or TRBV12-4 and J usage is TRBJ2-1; no clear D. CDR3 size: 11 residues. In nucleotides, the CDR3 is TGTGCCAGCAGTTTGAAGAATGAGCAGTCCTTC. Translated: CASSLKNEQSF.

Ten or more counts support this clonotype. The chain uses TRBV12-3 or TRBV12-4 and TRBJ2-5; TRBD1 is a possible D gene (6 bases). The CDR3 totals 13 residues. The V and J ends lost 7 bases and 2 bases respectively, with 11 bases between them. CDR3 DNA: TGTGCCAGCACCCCTCAGGGGCAAGAGACCCAGTACTTC. Translated, it gives CASTPQGQETQYF.

There are a few counts of this clonotype. The chain carries TRBV6-1 and TRBJ2-7; TRBD1 matches 9 bases. Trimming at V came to 3 bases and at J to 4 bases, leaving 10 bases not matched to a gene. The CDR3 totals 16 residues. The germline V gene encodes CDR1 MNHNS and CDR2 SASEGT. CDR3 sequence: CASSEDTGGVRYEQYF. The CDR3 nucleotides are TGTGCCAGCAGTGAGGATACAGGGGGCGTTAGGTACGAGCAGTACTTC.

This clonotype was detected ten times or more. The chain combines TRBV27 with TRBJ1-1; tentative D call: TRBD1 (5 bases). This CDR3 has 14 amino acids. V lost 3 bases to trimming and J lost 0 bases, with 8 bases between them. Germline V lookup: CDR1 MNHEY, CDR2 SMNVEV (reference sequence). The CDR3 reads CASSLGPLNTEAFF. The CDR3 nucleotides are TGTGCCAGCAGTTTGGGACCCTTGAACACTGAAGCTTTCTTT.